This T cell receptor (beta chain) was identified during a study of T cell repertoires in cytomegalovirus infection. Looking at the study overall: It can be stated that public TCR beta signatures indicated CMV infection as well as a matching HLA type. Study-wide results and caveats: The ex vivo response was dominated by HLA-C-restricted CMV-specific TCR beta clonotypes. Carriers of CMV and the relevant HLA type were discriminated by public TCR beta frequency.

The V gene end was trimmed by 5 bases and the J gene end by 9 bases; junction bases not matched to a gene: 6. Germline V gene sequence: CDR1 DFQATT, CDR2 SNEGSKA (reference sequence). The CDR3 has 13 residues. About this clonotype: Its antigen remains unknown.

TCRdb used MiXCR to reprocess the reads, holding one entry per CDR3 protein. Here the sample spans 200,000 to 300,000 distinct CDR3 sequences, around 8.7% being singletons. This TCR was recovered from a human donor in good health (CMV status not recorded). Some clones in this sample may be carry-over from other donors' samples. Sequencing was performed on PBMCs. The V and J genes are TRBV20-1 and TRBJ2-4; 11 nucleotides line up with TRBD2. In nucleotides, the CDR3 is TGCAGTGCTCGTACTAGCGGGAGCGGCATTCAGTACTTC. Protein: CSARTSGSGIQYF.